These 19 T cell receptor beta chains originate from one sample sequenced in a study of CD8 T cells in Susac syndrome. Reverse transcription of about 0.5 to 1 ug RNA used random hexamers. MiXCR was run by TCRdb on the immunoSEQ multiplex PCR reads, yielding one entry per CDR3 protein. The top ten hold more than 0.4% of the sample, which has roughly 76,000 distinct CDR3 sequences, 90% to 95% seen once. Sample: CD8+ T cells from PBMCs. The source is a human donor with Susac syndrome.

V is TRBV19 and J is TRBJ2-1; 7 bases agree with TRBD2. J lost 10 bases, V lost 3 bases, and 12 bases had no gene match. This CDR3 is built from 15 residues. Germline V gene data show CDR1 as LNHDA and CDR2 as SQIVND (reference sequence). CDR3 sequence (DNA): TGTGCCAGTAGTATTGGGACGGGGCGGGAGAGCGAGCAGTTCTTC. Protein: CASSIGTGRESEQFF.

Note on this clonotype: One end of the junction fails to match germline, which may point to a read error. This chain links TRBV20-1 with TRBJ2-1; maybe TRBD2 (6 bases). Per germline, CDR1 DFQATT and CDR2 SNEGSKA (reference sequence). The CDR3 runs to 13 residues. DNA for the CDR3: TGCAGTGCTTCACGGGACTCCAACAATGAGCAGTTCTTC. It is translated as CSASRDSNNEQFF.

In its sample, this clonotype was seen once. The V and J genes are TRBV4-2 and TRBJ1-5; D remains ambiguous. Trimming pared 0 bases from V and 2 bases from J, leaving 11 bases between. The CDR3 sequence is 16 residues long. Germline CDR1 LGHNA, CDR2 YNFKEQ. This chain's CDR3 is CASSQDPGRRNQPQHF. DNA of the CDR3: TGTGCCAGCAGCCAAGACCCTGGTAGGCGCAATCAGCCCCAGCATTTT.

J is TRBJ1-1 and V is TRBV28, with a tentative D call TRBD1 (6 bases). This CDR3 has 14 residues. V lost 6 bases to trimming and J lost 1 base, with 12 bases between them. CDR1 MDHEN and CDR2 SYDVKM come from the germline V gene. This CDR3 reads CASRVGGTNTEAFF. The DNA for the CDR3 is TGTGCCAGCAGGGTAGGGGGTACGAACACTGAAGCTTTCTTT.

The chain recombines TRBV9 with TRBJ2-1; a weak D match, TRBD1 (5 bases). Trimming pared 0 bases from V and 8 bases from J, leaving 18 bases between. CDR1 is SGDLS, CDR2 YYNGEE, per germline. The CDR3 runs 16 residues. Here the CDR3 DNA reads TGTGCCAGCAGCGTAGCTTGGTGGGCCGGACACGATGAGCAGTTCTTC. Translated: CASSVAWWAGHDEQFF.

The sample holds one count of this clonotype. The chain is built from TRBV12-5 and TRBJ2-1; D tentatively fits TRBD1 or TRBD2 (5 bases each). The CDR3 runs to 14 residues. CDR1 and CDR2 from the germline V gene are LGHNT and FRNRAP. V was pared by 5 bases and J by 5 bases, with 13 bases between. The CDR3 DNA is TGTGCTAGTGGTCCGGGACGCCGACACAATGAGCAGTTCTTC. Its protein product is CASGPGRRHNEQFF.

The V call is TRBV28, the J call TRBJ2-2, with 9 nucleotides matching TRBD1. CDR1 is MDHEN, CDR2 SYDVKM, per germline. V shed 4 bases, J shed 6 bases, and the junction held 3 bases outside the gene matches. CDR3 length: 14 amino acids. The DNA of the CDR3 is TGTGCCAGCAGTTCGACAGGGGGTTCCGGGGAGCTGTTTTTT. Amino acids: CASSSTGGSGELFF.

For the CDR3, the DNA is TGTGCCAGCAGCCAAGATGGGGAACCGGGACTCCGCGCCGGGGAGCTGTTTTTT. It codes for CASSQDGEPGLRAGELFF. V usage is TRBV3-1 and J usage is TRBJ2-2; a possible D gene is TRBD2 (6 bases). The CDR3 runs to 18 residues. CDR1 is LGHDT and CDR2 is YNNKEL in the germline V gene (reference sequence). The V end lost 0 bases, the J end lost 6 bases, and 20 bases lay between the germline ends. The full variable domain, completed using reference TRBV3-1 and TRBJ2-2, is DTAVSQTPKYLVTQMGNDKSIKCEQNLGHDTMYWYKQDSKKFLKIMFSYNNKELIINETVPNRFSPKSPDKAHLNLHINSLELGDSAVYFCASSQDGEPGLRAGELFFGEGSRLTVL.

This rearrangement joins TRBV10-2 to TRBJ2-7, with 11 bases aligning to TRBD2. The J segment lost 5 bases and the V segment lost 4 bases, leaving 4 bases of the junction unmatched. The V gene's germline CDR1 is WSHSY and CDR2 SAAADI. This CDR3 has 14 amino acids. In DNA form, the CDR3 reads TGCGCCAGCAGTGGGGGGACTAGCGGAGACGAGCAGTACTTC. Translation gives CASSGGTSGDEQYF.

The V call is TRBV4-2, the J call TRBJ1-4; unclear D gene. The CDR3 has 18 residues. V was pared by 5 bases and J by 0 bases, with 19 bases between. Germline CDR1 and CDR2: LGHNA and YNFKEQ. CDR3 bases: TGTGCCAGCAGCTGGCCACCGGACGGAACAACAACTAATGAAAAACTGTTTTTT. It translates to CASSWPPDGTTTNEKLFF.

The CDR3 DNA sequence: TGTGCCAGCAGCTTGTGGAGCCAAGAGACCCAGTACTTC. This encodes CASSLWSQETQYF. The gene calls are TRBV7-6 and TRBJ2-5, with D hard to call. The CDR3 has 13 amino acids. The V and J ends lost 3 bases and 1 base respectively, with 6 bases between them. Germline lookup yields CDR1 SGHVS and CDR2 FNYEAQ. The variable domain in full, with the rest retrieved from reference TRBV7-6 and TRBJ2-5, is GAGVSQSPRYKVTKRGQDVALRCDPISGHVSLYWYRQALGQGPEFLTYFNYEAQQDKSGLPNDRFSAERPEGSISTLTIQRTEQRDSAMYRCASSLWSQETQYFGPGTRLLVL.

V is TRBV7-6 and J is TRBJ2-3; 9 bases fit TRBD1. Per germline, CDR1 SGHVS and CDR2 FNYEAQ. This CDR3 has 19 residues. Trimming removed 5 bases from V and 8 bases from J; junction bases left unmatched: 23. The CDR3 sequence is CASSPGWGTPGQGILTQYF. DNA of the CDR3: TGTGCCAGCAGCCCGGGATGGGGCACCCCGGGACAGGGTATCCTTACGCAGTATTTT.

For this clonotype: Relative to the germline gene, one junction end is altered; a read error may explain this. The rearrangement joins TRBV29-1 to TRBJ2-1, with D tentatively TRBD2 (5 bases). Germline assignment: CDR1 SQVTM and CDR2 ANQGSEA. CDR3 size: 12 residues. The CDR3 loop is CRRSGSYNEQFF. Here the CDR3 DNA reads TGTCGGAGGTCAGGCTCCTACAATGAGCAGTTCTTC.

The rearrangement uses TRBV27 and TRBJ2-5; D perhaps matches TRBD2 (5 bases). The germline V and J ends were trimmed by 5 bases and 5 bases, with 12 bases remaining between them. In germline, CDR1 is MNHEY, CDR2 SMNVEV (reference sequence). CDR3 length: 13 residues. In DNA form, the CDR3 reads TGTGCCAGCAGTCTTCGACCGGGGGAGACCCAGTACTTC. Translating it yields CASSLRPGETQYF.

This chain uses TRBV12-3 or TRBV12-4 with TRBJ2-2; D gene unclear. V lost 2 bases and J lost 8, with 15 bases in between. The CDR3 has 15 residues. CDR3 loop: CASSLRFVNVGELFF. In DNA, the CDR3 is TGTGCCAGCAGTTTAAGATTCGTTAATGTGGGGGAGCTGTTTTTT.

The CDR3 spells CASSLRDRISGYSGNTIYF. CDR3 sequence (DNA): TGTGCCAGCAGTCTCCGGGACAGGATCTCCGGATACTCTGGAAACACCATATATTTT. V usage is TRBV12-3 or TRBV12-4 and J usage is TRBJ1-3, with 8 bases fitting TRBD1. V lost 5 bases, J lost 0 bases, and 15 bases stayed unmatched. CDR3 length: 19 amino acids.

The chain couples TRBV5-1 to TRBJ2-7; perhaps TRBD1 as D (6 bases). This CDR3 is 14 amino acids long. Trimming left V 0 bases short and J 4 bases short, with 11 bases between. Germline assignment: CDR1 SGHRS and CDR2 YFSETQ. CDR3 region: CASSLGAGAYEQYF. The CDR3 DNA sequence: TGCGCCAGCAGCTTGGGGGCAGGGGCGTACGAGCAGTACTTC.

This clonotype was seen a single time. The V gene is TRBV28, the J gene TRBJ2-7, with D tentatively TRBD1 (7 bases). With 2 bases removed from V and 3 bases from J, the gap between germline ends came to 11 bases. Germline V CDR1 and CDR2: MDHEN, SYDVKM. CDR3 length: 14 amino acids. The CDR3 nucleotides read TGTGCCAGCAGTTTAGCGGGACAGATCTACGAGCAGTACTTC. Translation gives CASSLAGQIYEQYF.

This clonotype was recorded only once. The V gene is TRBV5-1, the J gene TRBJ2-7; D gene unclear. This CDR3 is 14 amino acids long. The germline V gene encodes CDR1 SGHRS and CDR2 YFSETQ. V was shortened by 0 bases and J by 3 bases, with 10 bases between the two germline ends. The CDR3 loop reads CASSLVLRSYEQYF. CDR3 coding DNA: TGCGCCAGCAGCTTGGTCCTACGTAGCTACGAGCAGTACTTC.